These T cell receptor beta chains were read from a single sample in a study of cytomegalovirus exposure and HLA in healthy donors. Sequenced by immunoSEQ multiplex PCR; TCRdb stores in-frame clones only, minus some. The table records about 150,000 clones, approximately 70% of them present only once. The sequencing input was PBMCs. The receptors here all came from a woman between 18 and 29 years old in good health and CMV-seropositive. CDR3s leave out the opening cysteine and the closing phenylalanine or tryptophan. Part of the rows lack a size; the others show once, few, many or a class for expanded clones.

. TRBJ1-4 TRBV5-1 11 ASSPQGGEKLF
. TRBJ1-2 TRBV7-2 14 ASSLEMTGPLGGYT
once TRBJ1-2 TRBV2 11 ASSVGGDYGYT
. TRBJ1-2 TRBV29-1 14 SVEDQSTGGHYGYT
. TRBJ2-7 TRBV7-2 13 ASSVSYFSYVEQY
once TRBJ1-6 TRBV5-5 13 ASSLMRQGDSPLH
few TRBJ1-6 TRBV19 12 ASSIGRENSPLH
. TRBJ1-6 TRBV11-1 12 ASSMTVFNSPLH
. TRBJ2-1 TRBV29-1 10 SGVLGYNEQF
. TRBJ1-5 TRBV19 14 ASSIGGGWGNQPQH
. TRBJ2-7 TRBV29-1 12 SVEGTESSYEQY
. TRBJ2-7 TRBV5-6 13 ASSLDAGGTYEQY
. TRBJ2-1 TRBV6-4 14 ASSDEASGGNNEQF
. TRBJ2-5 TRBV9 11 ASSGQGAETQY
. TRBJ1-1 TRBV5-1 14 ASSLRASGRGAEAF
. TRBJ1-6 TRBV6-1 13 ASSAMSSYNSPLH
few TRBJ2-1 TRBV6-4 14 ASSDSGGHSYNEQF
. TRBJ2-1 TRBV14 16 ASSQPAGARGSYNEQF
. TRBJ1-5 TRBV6-5 10 ASSQGGPPQH
few TRBJ2-3 TRBV19 16 ASSIVRLAGRTPDTQY
. TRBJ2-5 TRBV20-1 9 SADRQETQY
. TRBJ2-1 TRBV29-1 13 SVGTGGYSYNEQF
. TRBJ2-3 TRBV5-4 15 ASSLGGLAGSTDTQY
. . TRBV7-2 11 ASSQGRGDEQY
. TRBJ2-7 TRBV2 13 ASRQQDLNTYEQY
. TRBJ2-2 TRBV4-2 18 ASSQDILLADHANTGELF
. TRBJ2-5 TRBV7-9 12 ASSLGLAQETQY